The 22 T cell receptor beta chains below were found in one sample sequenced in a study of blood T cell repertoires in COVID-19. Method: immunoSEQ multiplex PCR; TCRdb's copy keeps in-frame clones and lacks some. The data show around 8,800 clones, 86% seen once. Sequencing was carried out using peripheral blood. These receptors were taken from a man aged 60 to 75 with acute or convalescent COVID-19.

This clone was recorded only once. The V gene is TRBV18, the J gene TRBJ2-1; 14 nucleotides align to TRBD2. The V segment lost 0 bases and the J segment 8 bases; nucleotides outside the gene matches: 0. Germline assignment: CDR1 KGHSH and CDR2 LQKENI. This CDR3 region has 15 residues. CDR3: CASSPPGLAGDEQFF. The CDR3 DNA sequence: TGTGCCAGCTCACCACCGGGACTAGCGGGAGATGAGCAGTTCTTC.

This clone was recorded once. The J gene is TRBJ2-7, the V gene TRBV6-5; 7 bases map to TRBD1. The V segment lost 5 bases and the J segment 5 bases; nucleotides outside the gene matches: 6. Germline V gene data show CDR1 as MNHEY and CDR2 as SVGAGI. The CDR3 is 13 amino acids. Here the CDR3 DNA reads TGTGCCAGCAGTCGACGACAGGGTGACGAGCAGTACTTC. It encodes CASSRRQGDEQYF.

The chain has TRBV6-1 and TRBJ1-4, with a tentative D call TRBD1 (6 bases). Germline V gene data show CDR1 as MNHNS and CDR2 as SASEGT. Trimming took 4 bases from V and 7 from J, leaving 19 bases between them. The CDR3 has 16 residues. The CDR3 protein is CASSAKPGGAGEKLFF. The CDR3 nucleotides read TGTGCCAGCAGTGCGAAACCGGGGGGGGCGGGTGAAAAACTGTTTTTT.

The chain carries TRBV19 and TRBJ2-7; possible D gene TRBD2, 5 bases. This CDR3 is 16 amino acids long. Germline lookup yields CDR1 LNHDA and CDR2 SQIVND (reference sequence). Trimming left V 9 bases short and J 0 bases short, with 21 bases between. In DNA form, the CDR3 reads TGTGCCAGCGCGGCTAGCAGCGATTCGAGCTCCTACGAGCAGTACTTC. This sequence encodes CASAASSDSSSYEQYF.

The rearrangement links TRBV6-5 to TRBJ1-2; maybe TRBD1 (6 bases). Looked up from germline, CDR1 is MNHEY and CDR2 is SVGAGI. V was cut by 6 bases and J by 0 bases, with 14 bases left in between. CDR3 size: 15 residues. This CDR3 reads CASSLVGGSNYGYTF. The CDR3 bases are TGTGCCAGCAGCCTGGTTGGGGGCTCTAACTATGGCTACACCTTC.

V gene TRBV18 combines with J gene TRBJ2-7; perhaps TRBD2 as D (6 bases). The V end lost 2 bases, the J end lost 3 bases, and 17 bases lay between the germline ends. The germline gives CDR1 KGHSH, CDR2 LQKENI. There are 16 residues in the CDR3. DNA of the CDR3: TGTGCCAGCTCACCATCCCCGGGGGAGGAATTCTACGAGCAGTACTTC. Residues: CASSPSPGEEFYEQYF.

V is TRBV3-1 (or the pseudogene TRBV3-2) and J is TRBJ2-2; TRBD1 aligns across 12 bases. V lost 3 bases, J lost 4 bases, and 3 bases stayed unmatched. The CDR3 has 16 residues. CDR1 and CDR2 (germline): LGHDT, YNNKEL (reference sequence). CDR3 sequence reads: CASSQGQGARTGELFF. CDR3 sequence (DNA): TGTGCCAGCAGCCAGGGACAGGGGGCTCGCACCGGGGAGCTGTTTTTT.

This chain connects TRBV5-1 to TRBJ2-7; 10 bases align to TRBD1. V shed 4 bases, J shed 2 bases, and the junction held 3 bases outside the gene matches. CDR1 is SGHRS, CDR2 YFSETQ, per germline. The CDR3 has 14 residues. The CDR3 here is CASSPDRGPYEQYF. The CDR3 bases are TGCGCCAGCAGCCCCGACAGGGGGCCCTACGAGCAGTACTTC.

The chain couples TRBV18 to TRBJ1-3; TRBD1 agrees at 9 bases. Germline CDR1 is KGHSH and CDR2 is LQKENI. The CDR3 covers 14 residues. Germline trimming cut 5 bases from V and 4 bases from J; bases unmatched to any gene: 3. CDR3 nucleotide sequence: TGTGCCAGCTCAGCGGGACAGGGCGGAAACACCATATATTTT. Protein: CASSAGQGGNTIYF. Together with reference TRBV18 and TRBJ1-3, the CDR3 gives the full variable domain: NAGVMQNPRHLVRRRGQEARLRCSPMKGHSHVYWYRQLPEEGLKFMVYLQKENIIDESGMPKERFSAEFPKEGPSILRIQQVVRGDSAAYFCASSAGQGGNTIYFGEGSWLTVV.

V usage is TRBV27 and J usage is TRBJ1-2; no definite D call. The CDR3 runs 13 residues. Trimming removed 0 bases at V and 7 bases at J, with 9 bases between. Germline values: CDR1 MNHEY, CDR2 SMNVEV (reference sequence). CDR3 sequence reads: CASSLSSSFGYTF. The CDR3 DNA sequence: TGTGCCAGCAGTTTATCGTCCTCTTTTGGCTACACCTTC.

The chain has TRBV9 and TRBJ2-1; maybe TRBD2 (6 bases). The CDR3 contains 12 residues. The germline V and J ends were trimmed by 0 bases and 9 bases, with 7 bases remaining between them. Germline V CDR1 and CDR2: SGDLS, YYNGEE. CDR3 sequence: CASSVVGGEQFF. The CDR3 DNA follows: TGTGCCAGCAGCGTAGTGGGGGGTGAGCAGTTCTTC.

This clone was seen just once. One end of the junction fails to match germline, which may point to a read error. This specimen includes other DNA sequences encoding the same CDR3. This chain uses TRBV6-5 with TRBJ2-7, with a tentative D call TRBD2 (5 bases). The CDR3 contains 15 residues. CDR1 and CDR2 from the germline V gene are MNHEY and SVGAGI. The DNA for the CDR3 is TGTGCTAGCAGAGCCGGGAAGGACGGTTACTACGAGCAGTACTTC. Protein product: CASRAGKDGYYEQYF.

This clone has a single count. The chain employs TRBV2 and TRBJ2-3; D is unresolved. Germline CDR1 SNHLY, CDR2 FYNNEI. The CDR3 runs to 14 residues. Deletions cut 6 bases from V and 0 bases from J, with 10 bases between. The CDR3 nucleotides are TGTGCCAGCAGGATCCTAGGTAGCACAGATACGCAGTATTTT. This sequence encodes CASRILGSTDTQYF.

This clone has just a few counts. The sample carries other DNA sequences with the same CDR3. The chain has TRBV20-1 and TRBJ2-7; D remains unclear. Germline V gives CDR1 DFQATT, CDR2 SNEGSKA (reference sequence). V was trimmed by 6 bases and J by 5 bases, leaving 11 bases between them. This CDR3 region has 11 residues. CDR3 nucleotides: TGCAGTGCCCGATCAGGCCACGAGCAGTACGTC. Protein product: CSARSGHEQYV.

The J gene is TRBJ1-3, the V gene TRBV2, with no clear D. Germline-derived CDR1 and CDR2 are SNHLY and FYNNEI. Deletions cut 2 bases from V and 4 bases from J, with 9 bases between. This CDR3 comprises 14 residues. The CDR3 here is CASSERSGGNTIYF. The CDR3 DNA is TGTGCCAGCAGTGAAAGGTCCGGGGGAAACACCATATATTTT.

The rearrangement links TRBV29-1 to TRBJ2-5, with D perhaps matching TRBD2 (5 bases). V lost 1 base, J lost 1 base, and 13 bases lay in between. The germline gives CDR1 SQVTM, CDR2 ANQGSEA. The CDR3 contains 15 residues. CDR3 in DNA: TGCAGCGTTGAAGGAGGGCAGCTACCCCAAGAGACCCAGTACTTC. Encoded protein: CSVEGGQLPQETQYF.

This clone was seen a single time. CDR3 loop: CASSPKTGTIYNEQFF. The CDR3 DNA follows: TGTGCCAGCTCACCCAAAACCGGGACTATATACAATGAGCAGTTCTTC. The rearrangement joins TRBV18 to TRBJ2-1; 7 nucleotides line up with TRBD2. The CDR3 is 16 amino acids. The J segment lost 4 bases and the V segment lost 3 bases, leaving 9 bases of the junction unmatched. The germline V gene encodes CDR1 KGHSH and CDR2 LQKENI.

The rearrangement joins TRBV29-1 to TRBJ2-3; weak D call: TRBD1 (5 bases). Germline CDR1 is SQVTM and CDR2 is ANQGSEA. Trimming pared 7 bases from V and 1 base from J, leaving 9 bases between. The CDR3 length is 12 residues. CDR3 sequence: CSGRGGTDTQYF. The CDR3, as DNA: TGCAGCGGAAGGGGCGGCACAGATACGCAGTATTTT.

V is TRBV7-3 and J is TRBJ2-1; 8 positions agree with TRBD2. Germline CDR1 reads SGHTA; CDR2 reads FQGTGA. V trimming: 1 base; J trimming: 7 bases; junction bases outside the gene matches: 9. CDR3 length equals 16 residues. Here the CDR3 DNA reads TGTGCCAGCAGCTTAATGAGTGGACTAGCAGGGAATGAGCAGTTCTTC. This codes for CASSLMSGLAGNEQFF.

CDR3 coding DNA: TGTGCCAGCTCACCCGGGGACAGGGCTTCCCAAGAGACCCAGTACTTC. Its protein is CASSPGDRASQETQYF. This rearrangement joins TRBV18 to TRBJ2-5; 9 positions agree with TRBD1. Trimming removed 3 bases from V and 1 base from J; junction bases left unmatched: 6. The CDR3 totals 16 residues. Germline V CDR1 and CDR2: KGHSH, LQKENI.

This clone was seen a handful of times. The gene calls are TRBV7-9 and TRBJ2-3; TRBD2 agrees at 13 bases. The germline CDR1 and CDR2 sequences are SEHNR and FQNEAQ (reference sequence). The CDR3 runs to 17 residues. Trimming removed 1 base from V and 6 bases from J; junction bases left unmatched: 7. The CDR3 nucleotides read TGTGCCAGCAGCTTAGTGGGGACTAGCGGGGCCGGGGATACGCAGTATTTT. Protein product: CASSLVGTSGAGDTQYF.

The chain combines TRBV2 with TRBJ2-1; 8 nucleotides line up with TRBD2. Per germline, CDR1 SNHLY and CDR2 FYNNEI. V shed 7 bases, J shed 6 bases, and the junction held 11 bases outside the gene matches. The CDR3 loop spans 15 amino acids. DNA of the CDR3: TGTGCCAGCAATTTTCTCCTAGCGGGTTCCAATGAGCAGTTCTTC. Protein product: CASNFLLAGSNEQFF.